The clone carrying this TCR beta chain has just a few counts. Its antigen is unknown. All graft-versus-host disease patients had gastrointestinal involvement and received several lines of directed therapy. The data stem from a study of tissue T cells after allogeneic stem cell transplantation. Study-wide results and limits: Sampling depth was limited, and the cohort was small and clinically varied. Tissue-detected TCR repertoire was only partly captured by blood and spleen T cells.

This CDR3 spans 15 amino acids. V was pared by 2 bases and J by 2 bases, with 12 bases between. From germline, CDR1 is SGHTA and CDR2 FQGTGA. TCRbeta CDR3 was sequenced at survey depth with template counts. TCRdb's table, derived via immunoSEQ multiplex PCR, lists solely in-frame clones and lacks some. This table has several hundred clones, about 80% appearing once. The TCR comes from a female patient between 18 and 50 years old with steroid-refractory graft-versus-host disease after an allogeneic stem cell transplant. T cells may partly derive from the graft donor. The starting material was skin, obtained at autopsy. The J gene is TRBJ1-1, the V gene TRBV7-3, with D tentatively TRBD1 (5 bases). The CDR3 bases are TGTGCCAGCAGCTTATTTGGGGGTGAAAACACTGAAGCTTTCTTT. It encodes CASSLFGGENTEAFF.